The following is a T cell receptor beta chain sequence with its context. These data originate in a study of blood T cell repertoires in COVID-19. Study in general: Acute and convalescent COVID-19 specimens originated in the United States, Italy and Spain. The cDNA or gDNA used as material had been derived from T cells, B-cell-depleted T cells, or PBMCs.

Authors' analysis steps: Amplification of reference gene primers provided the estimated nucleated cell counts. This table comes from immunoSEQ multiplex PCR, and its TCRdb copy is limited to in-frame clones, with some not included. From that table come the V and J calls and clone size; the DNA was used to work out D and trimming. The sample contains 180,000 or so clones, approximately 86% of which appear only once. The sample was peripheral blood. This clonotype originated in a man between 60 and 75 years old with acute or convalescent COVID-19.

The CDR3 spells CASSLGQGGFYNEQFF. DNA of the CDR3: TGTGCCAGCAGCTTAGGACAGGGAGGGTTCTACAATGAGCAGTTCTTC. The J gene is TRBJ2-1, the V gene TRBV5-5; a weak D match, TRBD1 (8 bases). Germline V lookup: CDR1 SGHKS, CDR2 YYEKEE (reference sequence). Trimming stripped 2 bases from V and 3 bases from J, with 15 bases between. The length of the CDR3 is 16 residues. The variable domain in full, with the rest retrieved from reference TRBV5-5 and TRBJ2-1, is DAGVTQSPTHLIKTRGQQVTLRCSPISGHKSVSWYQQVLGQGPQFIFQYYEKEERGRGNFPDRFSARQFPNYSSELNVNALLLGDSALYLCASSLGQGGFYNEQFFGPGTRLTVL.